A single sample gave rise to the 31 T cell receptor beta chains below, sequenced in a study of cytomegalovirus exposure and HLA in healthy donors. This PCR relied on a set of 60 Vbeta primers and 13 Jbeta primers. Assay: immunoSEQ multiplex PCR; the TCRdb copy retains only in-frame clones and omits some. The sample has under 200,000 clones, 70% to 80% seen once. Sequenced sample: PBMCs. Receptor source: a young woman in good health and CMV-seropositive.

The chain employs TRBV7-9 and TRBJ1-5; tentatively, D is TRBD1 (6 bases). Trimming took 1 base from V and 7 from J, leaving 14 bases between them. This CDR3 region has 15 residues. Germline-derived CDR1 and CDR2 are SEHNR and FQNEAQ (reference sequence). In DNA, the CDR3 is TGTGCCAGCAGCTTAGATGGGGGCGCATCCCAGCCCCAGCATTTT. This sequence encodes CASSLDGGASQPQHF.

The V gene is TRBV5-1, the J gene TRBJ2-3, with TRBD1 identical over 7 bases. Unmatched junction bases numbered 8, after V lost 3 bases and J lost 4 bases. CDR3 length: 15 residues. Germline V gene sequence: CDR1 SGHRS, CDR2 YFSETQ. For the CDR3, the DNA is TGCGCCAGCAGCTACACAGGGGATGGGTCAGATACGCAGTATTTT. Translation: CASSYTGDGSDTQYF.

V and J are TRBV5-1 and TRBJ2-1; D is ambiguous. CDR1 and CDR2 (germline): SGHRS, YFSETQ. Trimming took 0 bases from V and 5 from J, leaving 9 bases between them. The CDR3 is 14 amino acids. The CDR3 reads CASSLGPQNNEQFF. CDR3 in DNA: TGCGCCAGCAGCTTGGGGCCGCAAAACAATGAGCAGTTCTTC.

For the CDR3, the DNA is TGTGCCAGCAGTTCGCCTTCGACTAGCGGGAGGGGTGCTGAGCAGTTCTTC. Translating it yields CASSSPSTSGRGAEQFF. The J gene is TRBJ2-1, the V gene TRBV27; 14 bases fit TRBD2. Germline V gene sequence: CDR1 MNHEY, CDR2 SMNVEV (reference sequence). The V gene end was trimmed by 4 bases and the J gene end by 9 bases; junction bases not matched to a gene: 11. CDR3 length: 17 residues.

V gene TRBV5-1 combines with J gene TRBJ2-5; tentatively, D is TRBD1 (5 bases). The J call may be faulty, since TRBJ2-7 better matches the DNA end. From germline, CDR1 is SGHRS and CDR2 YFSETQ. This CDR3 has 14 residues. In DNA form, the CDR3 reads TGCGCCAGCAGACCGAGACAGTTCTCCTACGAGCAGTACTTC. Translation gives CASRPRQFSYEQYF.

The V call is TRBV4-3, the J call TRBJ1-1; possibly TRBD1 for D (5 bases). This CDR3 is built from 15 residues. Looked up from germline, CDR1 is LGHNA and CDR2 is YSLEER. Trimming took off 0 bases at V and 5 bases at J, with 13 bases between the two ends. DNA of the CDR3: TGCGCCAGCAGCCAAGACTTGGGGGGAGGAACTGAAGCTTTCTTT. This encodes CASSQDLGGGTEAFF.

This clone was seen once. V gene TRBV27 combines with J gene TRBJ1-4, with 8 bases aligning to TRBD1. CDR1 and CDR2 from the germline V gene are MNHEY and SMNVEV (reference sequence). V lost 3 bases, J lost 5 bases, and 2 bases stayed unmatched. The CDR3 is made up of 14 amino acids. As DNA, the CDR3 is TGTGCCAGCAGTTTGCAGGGGGCCAATGAAAAACTGTTTTTT. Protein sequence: CASSLQGANEKLFF.

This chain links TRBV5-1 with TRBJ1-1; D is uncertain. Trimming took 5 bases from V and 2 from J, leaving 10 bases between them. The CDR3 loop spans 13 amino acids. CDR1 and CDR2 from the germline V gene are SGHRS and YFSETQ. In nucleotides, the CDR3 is TGCGCCAGCAGTACTAATGCTAACACTGAAGCTTTCTTT. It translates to CASSTNANTEAFF. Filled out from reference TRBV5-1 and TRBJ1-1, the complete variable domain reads KAGVTQTPRYLIKTRGQQVTLSCSPISGHRSVSWYQQTPGQGLQFLFEYFSETQRNKGNFPGRFSGRQFSNSRSEMNVSTLELGDSALYLCASSTNANTEAFFGQGTRLTVV.

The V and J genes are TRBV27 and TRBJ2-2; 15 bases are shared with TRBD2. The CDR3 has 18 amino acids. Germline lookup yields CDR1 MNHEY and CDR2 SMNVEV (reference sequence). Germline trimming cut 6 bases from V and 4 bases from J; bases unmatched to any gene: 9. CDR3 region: CASRRWTSGGGITGELFF. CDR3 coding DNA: TGTGCCAGCAGACGATGGACTAGCGGGGGGGGGATCACCGGGGAGCTGTTTTTT.

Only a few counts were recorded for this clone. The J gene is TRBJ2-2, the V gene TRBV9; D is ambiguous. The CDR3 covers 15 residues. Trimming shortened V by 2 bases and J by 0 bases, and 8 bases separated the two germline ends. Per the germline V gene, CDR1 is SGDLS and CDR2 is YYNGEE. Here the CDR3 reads CASSVLPTNTGELFF. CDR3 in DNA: TGTGCCAGCAGCGTTTTACCTACGAACACCGGGGAGCTGTTTTTT.

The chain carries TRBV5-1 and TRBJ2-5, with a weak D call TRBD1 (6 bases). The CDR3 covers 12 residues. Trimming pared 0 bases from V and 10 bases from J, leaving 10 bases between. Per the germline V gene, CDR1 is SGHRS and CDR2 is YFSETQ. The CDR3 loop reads CASSLAQGHQYF. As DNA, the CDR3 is TGCGCCAGCAGCTTGGCCCAGGGACACCAGTACTTC.

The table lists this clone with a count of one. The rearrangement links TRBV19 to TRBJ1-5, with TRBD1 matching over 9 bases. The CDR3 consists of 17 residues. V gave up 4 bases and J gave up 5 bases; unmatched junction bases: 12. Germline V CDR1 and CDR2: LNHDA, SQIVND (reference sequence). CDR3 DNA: TGTGCCAGTAGTACCCGGGACAGGGTTCGATTTGATCAGCCCCAGCATTTT. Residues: CASSTRDRVRFDQPQHF.

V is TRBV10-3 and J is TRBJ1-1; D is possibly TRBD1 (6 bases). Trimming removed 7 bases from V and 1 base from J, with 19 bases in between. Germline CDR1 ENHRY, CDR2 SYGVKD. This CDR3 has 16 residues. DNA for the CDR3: TGTGCCATCACCGGAGGACAGCCGGGGGGGAACACTGAAGCTTTCTTT. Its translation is CAITGGQPGGNTEAFF.

The CDR3, as DNA: TGCGCCAGCAGGCGGGACAGTAGTGAAAAACTGTTTTTT. Its translation: CASRRDSSEKLFF. The genes are TRBV5-1 and TRBJ1-4; 7 positions match TRBD1. CDR3 length: 13 residues. With 5 bases clipped from V and 7 bases from J, the junction kept 5 bases outside the gene matches. Germline CDR1 is SGHRS and CDR2 is YFSETQ.

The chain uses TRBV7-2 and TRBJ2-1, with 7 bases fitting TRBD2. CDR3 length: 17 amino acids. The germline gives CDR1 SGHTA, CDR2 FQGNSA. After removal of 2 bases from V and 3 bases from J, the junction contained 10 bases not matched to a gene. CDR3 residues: CASSLYFVGDYYNEQFF. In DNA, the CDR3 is TGTGCCAGCAGCTTATATTTCGTGGGGGACTACTACAATGAGCAGTTCTTC.

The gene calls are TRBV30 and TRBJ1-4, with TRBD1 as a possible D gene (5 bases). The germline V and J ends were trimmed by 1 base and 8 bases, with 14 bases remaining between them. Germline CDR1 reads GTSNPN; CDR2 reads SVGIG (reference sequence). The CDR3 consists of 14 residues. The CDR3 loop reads CAWSGGRVEEKLFF. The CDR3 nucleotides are TGTGCCTGGAGTGGTGGCAGGGTGGAGGAAAAACTGTTTTTT.

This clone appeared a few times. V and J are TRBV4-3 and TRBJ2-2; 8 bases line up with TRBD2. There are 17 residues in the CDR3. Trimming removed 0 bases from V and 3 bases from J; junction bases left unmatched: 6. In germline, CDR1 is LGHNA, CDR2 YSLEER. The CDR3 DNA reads TGCGCCAGCAGCCAAGATCTACGGGGGGGCCACACCGGGGAGCTGTTTTTT. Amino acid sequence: CASSQDLRGGHTGELFF.

CDR3 nucleotide sequence: TGTGCCAGCAGTGCCGGCGGGACAGGCAACACTAACTATGGCTACACCTTC. Its protein product is CASSAGGTGNTNYGYTF. V gene TRBV9 combines with J gene TRBJ1-2; 8 nucleotides agree with TRBD1. From germline, CDR1 is SGDLS and CDR2 YYNGEE. Germline trimming cut 5 bases from V and 0 bases from J; bases unmatched to any gene: 12. CDR3 length equals 17 residues.

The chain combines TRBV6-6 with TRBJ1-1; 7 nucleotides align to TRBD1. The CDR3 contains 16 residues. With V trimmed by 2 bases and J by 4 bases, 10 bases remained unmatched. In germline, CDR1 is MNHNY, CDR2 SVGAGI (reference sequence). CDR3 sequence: CASSYLIRPGGTEAFF. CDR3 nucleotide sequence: TGTGCCAGCAGTTACCTGATACGGCCAGGGGGCACTGAAGCTTTCTTT.

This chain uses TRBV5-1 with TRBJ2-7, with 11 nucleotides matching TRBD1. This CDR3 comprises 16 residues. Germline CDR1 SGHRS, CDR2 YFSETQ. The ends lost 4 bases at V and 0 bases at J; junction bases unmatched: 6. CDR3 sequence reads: CASSRGDRGISYEQYF. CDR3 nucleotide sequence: TGCGCCAGCAGCCGGGGGGACAGGGGGATCTCCTACGAGCAGTACTTC.

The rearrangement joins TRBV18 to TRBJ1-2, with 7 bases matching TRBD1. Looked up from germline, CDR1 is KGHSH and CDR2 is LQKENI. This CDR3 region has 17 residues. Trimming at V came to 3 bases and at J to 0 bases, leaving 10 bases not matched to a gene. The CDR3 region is CASSPQGVRAANYGYTF. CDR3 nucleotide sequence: TGTGCCAGCTCACCTCAGGGGGTTCGAGCAGCTAACTATGGCTACACCTTC.

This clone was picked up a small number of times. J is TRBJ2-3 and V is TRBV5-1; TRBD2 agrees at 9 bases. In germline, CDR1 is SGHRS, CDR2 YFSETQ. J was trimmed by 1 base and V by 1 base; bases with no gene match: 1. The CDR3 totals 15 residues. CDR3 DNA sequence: TGCGCCAGCAGCTTGTCTAGCGGGGGCACAGATACGCAGTATTTT. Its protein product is CASSLSSGGTDTQYF.

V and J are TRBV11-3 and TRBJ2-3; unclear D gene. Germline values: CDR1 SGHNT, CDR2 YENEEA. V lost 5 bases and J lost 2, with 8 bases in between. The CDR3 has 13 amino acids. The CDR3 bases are TGTGCCAGCAGCCCCCCAGACACAGATACGCAGTATTTT. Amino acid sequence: CASSPPDTDTQYF.

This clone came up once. CDR3 protein: CASSLDRVSYGYTF. The CDR3 DNA follows: TGCGCCAGCAGCTTGGACAGGGTTAGCTATGGCTACACCTTC. This chain links TRBV5-1 with TRBJ1-2, with a weak D call TRBD1 (6 bases). The V and J ends lost 0 bases and 4 bases respectively, with 10 bases between them. Germline CDR1 and CDR2: SGHRS and YFSETQ. There are 14 residues in the CDR3.

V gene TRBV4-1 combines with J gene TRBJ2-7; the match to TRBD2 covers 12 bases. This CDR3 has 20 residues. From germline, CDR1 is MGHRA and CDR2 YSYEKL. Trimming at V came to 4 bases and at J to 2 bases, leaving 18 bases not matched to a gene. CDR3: CASSLRPSSGGAVPPYEQYF. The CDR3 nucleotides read TGCGCCAGCAGCCTTAGGCCGTCTAGCGGGGGGGCCGTTCCCCCCTACGAGCAGTACTTC.

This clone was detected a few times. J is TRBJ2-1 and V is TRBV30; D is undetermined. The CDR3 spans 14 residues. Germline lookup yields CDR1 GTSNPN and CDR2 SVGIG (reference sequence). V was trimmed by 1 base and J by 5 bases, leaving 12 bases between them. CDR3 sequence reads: CAWSGLARNNEQFF. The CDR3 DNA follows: TGTGCCTGGAGTGGATTGGCCAGGAACAATGAGCAGTTCTTC.

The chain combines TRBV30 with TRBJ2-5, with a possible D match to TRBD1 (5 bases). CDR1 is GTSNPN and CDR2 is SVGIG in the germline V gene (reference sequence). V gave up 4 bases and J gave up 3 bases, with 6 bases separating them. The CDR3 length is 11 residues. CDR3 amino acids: CAWTGKETQYF. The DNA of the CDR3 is TGTGCCTGGACAGGGAAAGAGACCCAGTACTTC.

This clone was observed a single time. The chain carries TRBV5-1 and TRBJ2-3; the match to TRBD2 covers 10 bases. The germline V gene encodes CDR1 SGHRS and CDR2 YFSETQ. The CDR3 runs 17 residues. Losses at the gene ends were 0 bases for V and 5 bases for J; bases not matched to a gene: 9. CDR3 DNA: TGCGCCAGCAGCTTGGAGGAGCGGGGGGGTGGAGGAGATACGCAGTATTTT. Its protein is CASSLEERGGGGDTQYF.

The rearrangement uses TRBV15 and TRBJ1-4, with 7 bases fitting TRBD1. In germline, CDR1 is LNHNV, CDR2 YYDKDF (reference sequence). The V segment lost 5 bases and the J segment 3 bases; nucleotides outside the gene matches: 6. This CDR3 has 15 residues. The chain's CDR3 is CATSGTGAPNEKLFF. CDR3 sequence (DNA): TGTGCCACCAGCGGTACAGGGGCCCCTAATGAAAAACTGTTTTTT.

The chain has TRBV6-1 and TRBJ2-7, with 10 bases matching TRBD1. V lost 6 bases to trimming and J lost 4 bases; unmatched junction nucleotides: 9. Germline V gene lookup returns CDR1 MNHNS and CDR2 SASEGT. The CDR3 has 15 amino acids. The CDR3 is CASRGDRGRLYEQYF. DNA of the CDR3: TGTGCCAGCAGAGGAGACAGGGGGCGTTTGTACGAGCAGTACTTC.

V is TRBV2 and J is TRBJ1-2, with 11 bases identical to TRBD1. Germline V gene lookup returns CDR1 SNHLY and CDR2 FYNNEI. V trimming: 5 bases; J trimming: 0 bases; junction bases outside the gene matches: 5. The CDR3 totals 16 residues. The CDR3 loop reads CASSPGQGASNYGYTF. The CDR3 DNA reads TGTGCCAGCAGTCCAGGACAGGGGGCCTCTAACTATGGCTACACCTTC. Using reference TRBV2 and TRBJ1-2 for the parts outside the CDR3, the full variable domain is EPEVTQTPSHQVTQMGQEVILRCVPISNHLYFYWYRQILGQKVEFLVSFYNNEISEKSEIFDDQFSVERPDGSNFTLKIRSTKLEDSAMYFCASSPGQGASNYGYTFGSGTRLTVV.